Below are 3 T cell receptor beta chains sequenced from a single sample in a study of CD8 T cells in Susac syndrome. Reverse transcription used roughly 0.5 to 1 ug RNA and random hexamers. TCRdb called the immunoSEQ multiplex PCR reads again in MiXCR, with one record for every CDR3 protein. The sample comprises 200,000 to 250,000 distinct CDR3 sequences, about 90% of which are singletons, and about 0.12% rests with the top ten. Sequenced: CD8+ T cells from PBMCs. These receptors all come from a human donor with multiple sclerosis.

This chain joins TRBV20-1 and TRBJ2-3; 9 bases match TRBD2. CDR3 length: 15 residues. J was trimmed by 3 bases and V by 6 bases; bases with no gene match: 10. CDR1 is DFQATT, CDR2 SNEGSKA, per germline (reference sequence). CDR3 nucleotide sequence: TGCAGTGCAACAGTAGCGGGGGAATGGACAGATACGCAGTATTTT. Its protein product is CSATVAGEWTDTQYF.

This sequence joins TRBV30 and TRBJ2-2, with 10 bases lining up with TRBD2. CDR3 size: 16 residues. CDR1 is GTSNPN, CDR2 SVGIG, per germline (reference sequence). V lost 5 bases and J lost 0; bases outside the gene matches: 6. The CDR3 DNA is TGTGCCTGGTCGACTAGCGGGCGTACGAACACCGGGGAGCTGTTTTTT. Protein: CAWSTSGRTNTGELFF.

V is TRBV6-2 or TRBV6-3 and J is TRBJ1-5; tentatively, D is TRBD1 (6 bases). The CDR3 is 16 residues long. V was shortened by 5 bases and J by 5 bases, with 19 bases between the two germline ends. Germline V CDR1 and CDR2: MNHEY, SVGEGT. CDR3 residues: CASSPDSLRGYQPQHF. The CDR3 DNA follows: TGTGCCAGCAGTCCTGATTCTCTGAGGGGGTATCAGCCCCAGCATTTT.